This T cell receptor (beta chain) was found in a study of CXCR3-negative and CXCR3-positive naive CD8 T cells. The wider study: Each library held about 1.5 +/- 0.3 million TRB reads, 120 million to 150 million in total.

As to this clonotype: Its target is unknown.

The CDR3 is 15 residues long. Looked up from germline, CDR1 is DFQATT and CDR2 is SNEGSKA (reference sequence). The libraries of TRB cDNA were prepared using 5' RACE with UMI labels. TCRdb reprocessed the 5' RACE reads and stores each CDR3 protein as one record, lacking DNA. The listing records under 9,000 distinct CDR3 sequences. Whole-study findings and limits: Memory cells showed distinct TRBV-TRBJ patterns, while the two naive subsets matched. More hydrophobic TRB CDR3s were found in CXCR3-positive naive cells than in CXCR3-negative naive cells. Partially decreased CXCR3 expression was recorded after cryopreservation, and fresh PBMCs were used in most assays.

The V and J genes are TRBV20-1 and TRBJ2-3; as DNA is missing, the TRBD2 call by TCRdb cannot be tested. Sequencing was done on a sample of naive CXCR3+ CD8+ T cells from blood. As to subset: CD45RO-CCR7+CD27+CD95- naive CD8+ T cells expressing CXCR3 (TNR3+). The source of this sequence is a human donor in good health. Some clones in this sample may be carry-over from other donors' samples. The CDR3 is CSASSLAESTDTQYF.